This paragraph covers one T cell receptor beta chain sequence. Its target is unknown. The data belong to a study of blood T cells in healthy people across ages. The CDR3 spans 13 residues. V lost 4 bases to trimming and J lost 13 bases, with 19 bases between them. Germline CDR1 LGHDT, CDR2 YNNKEL (reference sequence). Study-wide results and caveats: Versus aged donors, long-lived donors had higher diversity and more naive CD4+ cells. Roughly linear age-related decline in beta diversity appeared, significant by age approximately 41. Naive T cell percentage showed a strong correlation with TCR beta diversity.

Combining a sample-barcoded 5' primer with a J-beta primer mix, a second PCR ran for roughly 6 to 11 cycles. TCRdb used MiXCR to reprocess the 5' RACE reads, holding one entry per CDR3 protein. The sample records 550,000 to 600,000 distinct CDR3 sequences, 45% to 55% being singletons. The chain couples TRBV3-1 to TRBJ2-5; D remains ambiguous. The sequence derives from a man older than 75 in good health. The sequenced material came from blood. The CDR3 nucleotides are TGTGCCAGCAGCCCCGACCTCGAGCGAAGACCGTACTTC. Its protein product is CASSPDLERRPYF.